Below, one TCR beta chain is given with its context. Its antigen remains unknown. Clones were sequenced by immunoSEQ multiplex PCR, and TCRdb holds only the in-frame ones, with some missing. Of 1.5 million to 2.5 million clones in the sample, about 95% are singletons; the top ten hold roughly 1.2%. This sample is part of a study of shared clonotypes between healthy human individuals. Study-wide points: Owing to a small donor count, the genetic and exposure-history diversity represented was limited. Relative to memory subsets, naive subsets generally showed larger estimated richness.

Naive CD8 cells lacked CD45RO and underwent positive selection for CCR7, leaving out terminally differentiated effector memory CD45RA+ cells. The sequencing sample was made of naive CD8+ T cells sorted from blood. This sequence was found in a man aged 18-30 years in good health.

CDR3 loop: CASSSDPFGTEAFF. The CDR3 coding sequence is TGTGCCAGCAGCTCGGACCCGTTCGGGACTGAAGCTTTCTTT. V usage is TRBV7-8 and J usage is TRBJ1-1; unclear D gene. The CDR3 has 14 residues. Germline V CDR1 and CDR2: SGHVS, FQNEAQ. V was clipped by 4 bases and J by 5 bases, with 14 bases between them.